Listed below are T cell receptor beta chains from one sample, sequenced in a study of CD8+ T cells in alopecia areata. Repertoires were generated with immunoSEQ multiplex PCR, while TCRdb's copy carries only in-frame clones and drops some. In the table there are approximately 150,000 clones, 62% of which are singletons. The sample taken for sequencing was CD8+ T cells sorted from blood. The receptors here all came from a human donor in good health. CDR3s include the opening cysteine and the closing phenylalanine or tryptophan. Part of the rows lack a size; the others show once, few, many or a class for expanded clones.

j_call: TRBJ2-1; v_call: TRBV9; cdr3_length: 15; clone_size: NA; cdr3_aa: CASSGGGRAGNEQFF
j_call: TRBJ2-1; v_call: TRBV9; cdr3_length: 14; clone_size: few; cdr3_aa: CASSPSNQVGEQFF
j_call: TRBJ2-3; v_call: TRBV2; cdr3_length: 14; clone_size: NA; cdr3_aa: CAIPTSGGTDTQYF
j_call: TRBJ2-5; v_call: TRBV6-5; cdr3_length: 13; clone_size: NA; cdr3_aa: CASSYLEQETQYF
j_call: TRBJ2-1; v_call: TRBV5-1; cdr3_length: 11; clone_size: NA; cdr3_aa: CASSSGNEQFF
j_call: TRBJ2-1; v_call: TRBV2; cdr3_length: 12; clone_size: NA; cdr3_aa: CATPGVGHEQFF
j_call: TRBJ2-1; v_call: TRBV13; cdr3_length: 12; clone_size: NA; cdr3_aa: CASTGGNNEQFF
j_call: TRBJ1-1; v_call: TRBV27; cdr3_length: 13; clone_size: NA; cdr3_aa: CASSATPGVEAFF
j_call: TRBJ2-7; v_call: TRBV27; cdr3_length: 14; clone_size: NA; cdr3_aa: CASSSGVGTYEQYF
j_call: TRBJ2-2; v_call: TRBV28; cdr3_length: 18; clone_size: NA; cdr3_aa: CASSLFASGVANTGELFF
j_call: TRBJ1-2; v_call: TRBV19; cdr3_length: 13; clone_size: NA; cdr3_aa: CASSFGPLDGYTF
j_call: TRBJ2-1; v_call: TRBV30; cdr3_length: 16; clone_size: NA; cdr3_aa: CAWRGIAGRSYNEQFF
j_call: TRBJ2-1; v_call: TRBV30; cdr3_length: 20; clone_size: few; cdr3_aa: CAWGLRVPFESGRTYNEQFF
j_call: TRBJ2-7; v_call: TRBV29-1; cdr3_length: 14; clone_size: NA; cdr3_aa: CSVVIRDTYYEQYF
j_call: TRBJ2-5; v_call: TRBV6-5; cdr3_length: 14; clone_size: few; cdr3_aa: CASTTRAGQETQYF
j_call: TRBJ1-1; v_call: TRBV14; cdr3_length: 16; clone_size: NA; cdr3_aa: CASSQDYRGQAHEAFF
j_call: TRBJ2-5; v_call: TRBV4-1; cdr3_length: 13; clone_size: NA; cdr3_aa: CASSQGGGETQYF